This T cell receptor (beta chain) is drawn from a study of robustness of blood B and T cell sequencing (dated by TCRdb to 2016 to 2019). At the level of the whole study: The goal of the study was to figure out the amount of peripheral blood required to reliably characterize the TCRbeta and IgG repertoires of an individual. In each of the roughly eleven independently drawn blood samples, both the TCRbeta and the IgG repertoires were quantified. As technical replicates, two replicate TCRbeta cDNA libraries were made from one shared RNA pool taken from a single 10 ml draw.

The sample holds one count of this clonotype. Which antigen it targets is not known. Qualities for individual bases were not recorded, and no much larger clone is one base off. V is pared back by 6 bases and J by 4 bases, with 15 bases lying between the germline termini. Including the terminal cysteine and phenylalanine, the CDR3 comprises 14 residues. Of all the DNA, just the CDR3 is kept, 42 bases in frame from base 1. CDR1 WSHSY and CDR2 SAAADI are derived from the germline V gene. Results the study describes overall, beyond this receptor: When 3 or 4 tubes (30-40 ml blood) were combined, saturation was approached in coverage of the top 10,000 TCRbeta clonotypes. Evidence of cross-contamination, likely resulting from batch processing, was observed in one pair of TCRbeta libraries, and the UMI-sequence pairs shared between the two libraries were removed. A full plateau was not reached by TCRbeta rarefaction curves, suggesting under-sequencing or many low-abundance clonotypes. Pooling tubes did not make the overlap of rare TCRbeta clonotypes any better, which implies that much larger blood volumes would be needed to capture those rare clonotypes. Immediate fractionation was required for EDTA tubes, so the use of EDTA tubes in multi-site collections was limited. Every single 10 ml sample contained the 1,000 most abundant TCRbeta clonotypes from the pooled draws. Of the top 10,000 TCRbeta clonotypes in one technical replicate library, 85% to 95% were also found in the other technical replicate library.

TCRbeta repertoires were quantified from mRNA rather than genomic DNA, which captures expressed receptors. Buffy coat leukocytes were collected into Trizol, and RNA was extracted with the Direct-zol RNA MiniPrep Plus kit without cell sorting. To separate plasma, buffy coat and red blood cells, EDTA blood tubes were immediately centrifuged at 4 degrees C. Libraries were prepared through PCR. The sequencer was an Illumina MiSeq. SMARTScribe reverse transcriptase and a 5' template-switch oligo, by which a universal priming site was added, were used for cDNA synthesis. A 12-nucleotide random unique molecular identifier (UMI) was carried by the template-switch oligo, and each cDNA molecule was tagged with this UMI. Chain-specific reverse primers targeted TCRbeta transcripts during reverse transcription. Uracil DNA glycosylase treatment was used to remove residual template-switch adapters, and a Qiagen MinElute kit was used to purify the cDNA. For the first PCR, KAPA HiFi HotStart ReadyMix was used for roughly 23 cycles, with amplification split across four 50 ul reactions containing step-out primers. Products of the first-round PCR were gel-purified before additional amplification. Illumina Nextera adapters were attached in a second PCR of around 8 cycles, and the libraries were then purified and pooled. The UMI barcode for each TCRbeta molecule was captured by a 50-nucleotide 5' read. The study's own analysis went as follows. Reads were grouped by UMI into consensus reads using the MIGEC toolkit. PEAR was used to merge forward and reverse consensus reads, producing the final reads. Identical UMI-sequence pairs shared across libraries were treated as cross-sample contamination and removed by a custom decontamination script. MIGMAP, a wrapper around IgBLAST, was used for V(D)J assignment and CDR3 extraction. TCR clonotypes were defined by identical V gene, J gene and CDR3 amino acid sequence, and CDR1 and CDR2 were left unsequenced. In TCRdb, the public reads were trimmed at Q25 with fastp and aligned with MiXCR, with productive beta chains retained. Identical CDR3 protein sequences are pooled into one entry, listed with their most common genes and DNA. The V and J calls and clone size are TCRdb's, not the authors'. Within this sample are nearly 900 distinct CDR3 sequences, with 75% of them counted one time only. The ten most abundant clones make up approximately 40% of the sample.

This receptor was obtained from a human donor in good health. The sample taken for sequencing was peripheral blood. Recombination connected TRBV10-2 to TRBJ1-2, with TRBD1 perhaps the D gene, on 5 matching bases. The DNA sequence is as follows: TGCGCCAGCAGAACACCGGGACCGCGCTATGGCTACACCTTC. Its protein reads: CASRTPGPRYGYTF.